This T cell receptor (beta chain) was sequenced in a study of cytomegalovirus exposure and HLA in healthy donors. As for the study in general: It was reported in a later analysis that the 100 to 150 validation repertoires used the same platform as the 666 first-cohort repertoires. Findings and caveats of the study: According to a subsequent analysis, TCR clusters from the first cohort were inclined to appear together in the roughly 120 validation repertoires. Cytomegalovirus status was reportedly diagnosed by the classifier with high specificity and sensitivity.

The repertoire was sequenced with immunoSEQ multiplex PCR; TCRdb's copy has only in-frame clones and lacks some. The repertoire consists of roughly 180,000 clones, with more than 75% occurring once and the leading ten covering 6% to 9%. On this clone: The antigen remains undetermined.

The donors were part of the 120-subject validation cohort, which stood apart from the roughly 640-subject first cohort. V was pared by 5 bases and J by 7 bases, with 9 bases of the junction left unmatched. The germline gives CDR1 SGHRS, CDR2 YFSETQ. The CDR3 extends over 15 amino acids. The sequence derives from a man aged 18 to 30 in good health and CMV-seropositive. This chain joins TRBV5-1 and TRBJ2-1, with 10 bases aligning to TRBD1. The specimen sequenced was PBMCs. The CDR3 DNA follows: TGCGCCAGCAGGGCTGGGACAGGGGTGGGGAATGAGCAGTTCTTC. Its translation is CASRAGTGVGNEQFF.